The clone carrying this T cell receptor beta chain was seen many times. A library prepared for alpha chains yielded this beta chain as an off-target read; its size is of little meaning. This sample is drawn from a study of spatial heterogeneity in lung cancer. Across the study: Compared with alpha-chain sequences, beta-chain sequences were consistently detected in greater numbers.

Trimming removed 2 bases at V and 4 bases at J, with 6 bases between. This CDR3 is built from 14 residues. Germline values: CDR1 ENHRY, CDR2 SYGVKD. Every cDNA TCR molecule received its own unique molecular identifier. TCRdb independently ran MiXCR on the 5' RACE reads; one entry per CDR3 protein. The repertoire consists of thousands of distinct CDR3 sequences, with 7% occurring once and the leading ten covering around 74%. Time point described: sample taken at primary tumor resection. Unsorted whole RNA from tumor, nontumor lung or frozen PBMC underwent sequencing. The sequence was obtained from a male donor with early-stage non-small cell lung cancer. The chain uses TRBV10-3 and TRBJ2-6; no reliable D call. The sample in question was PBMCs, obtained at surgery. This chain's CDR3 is CAISEGSGANVLTF. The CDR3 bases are TGTGCCATCAGTGAGGGGTCCGGGGCCAACGTCCTGACTTTC.